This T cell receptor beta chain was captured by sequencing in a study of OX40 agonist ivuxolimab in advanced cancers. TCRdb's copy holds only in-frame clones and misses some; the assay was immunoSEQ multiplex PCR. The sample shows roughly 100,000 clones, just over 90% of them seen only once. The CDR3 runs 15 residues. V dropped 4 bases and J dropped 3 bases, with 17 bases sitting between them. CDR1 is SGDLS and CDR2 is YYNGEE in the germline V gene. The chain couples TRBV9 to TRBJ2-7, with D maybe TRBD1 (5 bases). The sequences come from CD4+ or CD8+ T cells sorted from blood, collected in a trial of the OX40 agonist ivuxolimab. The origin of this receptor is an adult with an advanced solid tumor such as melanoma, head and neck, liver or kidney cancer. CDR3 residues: CASSPSQGIFYEQYF. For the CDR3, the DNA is TGTGCCAGCAGCCCCAGTCAGGGCATTTTCTACGAGCAGTACTTC.